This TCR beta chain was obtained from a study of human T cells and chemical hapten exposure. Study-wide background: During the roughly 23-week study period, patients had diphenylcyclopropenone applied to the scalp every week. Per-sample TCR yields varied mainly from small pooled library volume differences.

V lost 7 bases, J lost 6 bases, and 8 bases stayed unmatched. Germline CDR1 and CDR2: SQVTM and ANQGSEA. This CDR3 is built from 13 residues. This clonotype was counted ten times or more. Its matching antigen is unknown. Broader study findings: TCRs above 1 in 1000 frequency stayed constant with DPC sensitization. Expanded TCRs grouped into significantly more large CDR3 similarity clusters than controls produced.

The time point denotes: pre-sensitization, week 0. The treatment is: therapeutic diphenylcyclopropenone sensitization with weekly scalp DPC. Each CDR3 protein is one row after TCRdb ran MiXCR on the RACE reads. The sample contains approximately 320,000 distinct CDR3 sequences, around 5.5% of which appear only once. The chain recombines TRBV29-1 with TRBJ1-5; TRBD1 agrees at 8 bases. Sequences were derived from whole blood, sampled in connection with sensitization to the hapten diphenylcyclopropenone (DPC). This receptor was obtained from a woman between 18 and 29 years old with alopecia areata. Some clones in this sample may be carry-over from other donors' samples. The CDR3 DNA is TGCAGCGCCAAAGGACAGGGCGGTCAGCCCCAGCATTTT. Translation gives CSAKGQGGQPQHF.